Listed below are T cell receptor beta chains from one sample, sequenced in a study of blood T cell repertoires in COVID-19. Here immunoSEQ multiplex PCR was the method, and the copy in TCRdb shows in-frame clones only, minus some. The sample yields 100,000 to 150,000 clones, 55% to 75% seen once. Sequenced: peripheral blood. These receptors were collected from a woman in her sixties or seventies with acute or convalescent COVID-19. Both conserved end residues are part of each CDR3. D genes are given only for firm matches. Part of the rows lack a size; the others show once, few, many or a class for expanded clones.

CDR3nt | CDR3aa | v_gene | d_gene | abundance | j_gene
TGTGCCAGTAGTACTGGGGACAGGGTAAACATTCAGTACTTC | CASSTGDRVNIQYF | TRBV19 | TRBD1 | NA | TRBJ2-4
TGTGCCAGCAGTGGGGGGGATCAGCCCCAGCATTTT | CASSGGDQPQHF | TRBV2 | NA | NA | TRBJ1-5
TGTGCCAGCAAGCTAGCGGGGGGGGTCAATGAGCAGTTCTTC | CASKLAGGVNEQFF | TRBV7-8 | TRBD2 | NA | TRBJ2-1
TGTGCCAGTAGTCCGGAGGCACACACCATATATTTT | CASSPEAHTIYF | TRBV19 | NA | once | TRBJ1-3
TGCGCCAGCAGCTTGACCCAAGCGACAGGGAAAACTGAAGCTTTCTTT | CASSLTQATGKTEAFF | TRBV5-1 | TRBD1 | NA | TRBJ1-1
TGTGCCAGCAGCTTAGAGTCGGAGGGAGTAGAGACCCAGTACTTC | CASSLESEGVETQYF | TRBV11-2 | NA | NA | TRBJ2-5
TGTGCCAGCTTTCCATCCTTTCATGGGGGGATCTCTGGGGCCAACGTCCTGACTTTC | CASFPSFHGGISGANVLTF | TRBV28 | NA | NA | TRBJ2-6
TGTGCCAGCAGTTACTTGGACTTTAATCAGCCCCAGCATTTT | CASSYLDFNQPQHF | TRBV6-2/TRBV6-3 | NA | NA | TRBJ1-5
TGTGCCAGCAGTTACTCGACAGGTGGCACTGAAGCTTTCTTT | CASSYSTGGTEAFF | TRBV6-5 | NA | NA | TRBJ1-1
TGTGCCACCAGCAGCCACTGGGGGGGCTACACTGAAGCTTTCTTT | CATSSHWGGYTEAFF | TRBV15 | NA | NA | TRBJ1-1
TGTGCCAGCTTTCCTCTTACAGGGGGAGGCCGTCACACTGAAGCTTTCTTT | CASFPLTGGGRHTEAFF | TRBV28 | TRBD1 | NA | TRBJ1-1
TGTGCCAGCTCAGCGACAGATGAAGCTTTCTTT | CASSATDEAFF | TRBV18 | NA | NA | TRBJ1-1
TGCGCCAGCAGCCACGACGCGGGAGCTTTCTTT | CASSHDAGAFF | TRBV4-1 | NA | few | TRBJ1-1
TGTGCCAGCAGTCCCTCTGGGACAGGTTTCCGCACAGATACGCAGTATTTT | CASSPSGTGFRTDTQYF | TRBV6-6 | TRBD1 | NA | TRBJ2-3
TGTGCCAGCAGTTACGAGGGCGGCACCTCTGGAAACACCATATATTTT | CASSYEGGTSGNTIYF | TRBV6-6 | NA | NA | TRBJ1-3
TGCAGTGCTAGTAGGGGAGGGCCTCGGGAGCAGTTCTTC | CSASRGGPREQFF | TRBV20-1 | TRBD2 | NA | TRBJ2-1
TGTGCCAGCAGTTTCCAGGGGGCTCGAGAGACCCAGTACTTC | CASSFQGARETQYF | TRBV28 | TRBD1 | NA | TRBJ2-5
TGTGCCAGCAGCTTACCCACCACAGGGAAGGTCTACGAGCAGTACTTC | CASSLPTTGKVYEQYF | TRBV7-8 | NA | NA | TRBJ2-7
TGTGCCAGCAGTGCGGGACATCGGCAAGAGACCCAGTACTTC | CASSAGHRQETQYF | TRBV2 | NA | once | TRBJ2-5
TGTGCCAGCAGCTTCATCAATGAGCAGTTCTTC | CASSFINEQFF | TRBV13 | NA | NA | TRBJ2-1
TGTGCCAGTAGCCTTCGGGGGGCGGGCACTGAAGCTTTCTTT | CASSLRGAGTEAFF | TRBV19 | NA | medium-sized | TRBJ1-1
TGTGCCAGCAGCTTAGCGTCGGGGGAGGCGTCCTACGAGCAGTACTTC | CASSLASGEASYEQYF | TRBV7-9 | NA | many | TRBJ2-7
TGTGCCAGCAGCTTGGGGGGACCGGTCGACGAGCAGTACTTC | CASSLGGPVDEQYF | TRBV7-6 | NA | NA | TRBJ2-7
TGCGCCAGCAGCCAAGATCGGGCCAGGGCCGATGGCTACACCTTC | CASSQDRARADGYTF | TRBV4-1 | NA | few | TRBJ1-2
TGTGCCAGCTTCCGCAGGGCAATGAACACTGAAGCTTTCTTT | CASFRRAMNTEAFF | TRBV7-2 | NA | NA | TRBJ1-1
TGTGCCAGCAGTGACGTAGCGGGAGGTCGCGATGAGCAGTTCTTC | CASSDVAGGRDEQFF | TRBV6-1 | TRBD2 | NA | TRBJ2-1
TGCGCCAGCAGCTTGGTGGGGGCCTGGGGTGAAAAACTGTTTTTT | CASSLVGAWGEKLFF | TRBV5-1 | NA | once | TRBJ1-4
TGCGCCAGCAGCTTGAACTCAGGGGATCCCTACGAGCAGTACTTC | CASSLNSGDPYEQYF | TRBV5-1 | NA | few | TRBJ2-7
TGTGCCATACTTCCGACAGTCTCGCGGGGCTACACCTTC | CAILPTVSRGYTF | TRBV6-5 | NA | NA | TRBJ1-2
TGTGCCAGCAGCATCCGGGGCTCCTATAATTCACCCCTCCACTTT | CASSIRGSYNSPLHF | TRBV7-3 | NA | NA | TRBJ1-6
TGTGCCAGTAGTATAGGGCGGCCCCGGGGCACCGGGGAGCTGTTTTTT | CASSIGRPRGTGELFF | TRBV19 | NA | NA | TRBJ2-2
TGTGCCAGCAGCTTAGTCGGGGAGGGCCATGATGAGCAGTTCTTC | CASSLVGEGHDEQFF | TRBV11-2 | TRBD2 | NA | TRBJ2-1